In its sample, the clone carrying this T cell receptor beta chain was seen a few times. Its antigen is undetermined. Profiled with immunoSEQ multiplex PCR; TCRdb holds only in-frame clones, not every one. The top ten hold just under 3% of the sample, which has 25,000 to 30,000 clones, approximately 84% seen once. The data were taken from a study of PD-1 blockade in mismatch repair-deficient tumors. Study-wide results and limits: Tumor-resident clones, often absent from pretreatment blood, expanded after pembrolizumab and then contracted.

This CDR3 is 15 amino acids long. CDR1 is MNHEY and CDR2 is SMNVEV in the germline V gene (reference sequence). J lost 3 bases, V lost 3 bases, and 7 bases had no gene match. The rearrangement links TRBV27 to TRBJ2-7; TRBD1 matches at 8 bases. The source of this sequence is an adult with mismatch repair-deficient cancer. The sequencing used PBMCs, collected before pembrolizumab treatment. The CDR3 bases are TGTGCCAGCAGTTTCACCCGGGACAGGAACTACGAGCAGTACTTC. Its translation is CASSFTRDRNYEQYF.